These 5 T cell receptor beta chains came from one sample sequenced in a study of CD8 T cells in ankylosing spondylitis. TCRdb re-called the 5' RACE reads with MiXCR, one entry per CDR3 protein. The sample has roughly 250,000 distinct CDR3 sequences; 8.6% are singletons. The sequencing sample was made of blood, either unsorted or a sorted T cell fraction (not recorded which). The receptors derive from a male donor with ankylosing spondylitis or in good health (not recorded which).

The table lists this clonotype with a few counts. CDR3 coding DNA: TGTGCCAGTAGTATGAGCGGGGGGAATGAGCAGTTCTTC. This codes for CASSMSGGNEQFF. The chain recombines TRBV19 with TRBJ2-1; 9 bases agree with TRBD2. Germline trimming cut 3 bases from V and 7 bases from J; bases unmatched to any gene: 1. CDR1 LNHDA and CDR2 SQIVND come from the germline V gene (reference sequence). This CDR3 spans 13 amino acids.

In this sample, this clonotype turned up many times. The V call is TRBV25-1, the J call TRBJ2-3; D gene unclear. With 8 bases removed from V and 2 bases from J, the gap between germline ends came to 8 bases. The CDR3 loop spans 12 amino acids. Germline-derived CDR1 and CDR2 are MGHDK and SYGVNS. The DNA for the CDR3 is TGTGCCAGCTCGACCAACACAGATACGCAGTATTTT. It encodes CASSTNTDTQYF.

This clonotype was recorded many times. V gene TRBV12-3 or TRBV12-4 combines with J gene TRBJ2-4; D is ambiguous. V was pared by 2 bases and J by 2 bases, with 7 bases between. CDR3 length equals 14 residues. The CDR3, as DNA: TGTGCCAGCAGTTTAATGGGGTCCAAAAACATTCAGTACTTC. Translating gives CASSLMGSKNIQYF.

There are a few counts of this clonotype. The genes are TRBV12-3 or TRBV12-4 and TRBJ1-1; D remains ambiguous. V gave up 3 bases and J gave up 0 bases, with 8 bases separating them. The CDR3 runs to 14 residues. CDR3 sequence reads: CASSFSPMNTEAFF. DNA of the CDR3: TGTGCCAGCAGTTTCAGCCCCATGAACACTGAAGCTTTCTTT.

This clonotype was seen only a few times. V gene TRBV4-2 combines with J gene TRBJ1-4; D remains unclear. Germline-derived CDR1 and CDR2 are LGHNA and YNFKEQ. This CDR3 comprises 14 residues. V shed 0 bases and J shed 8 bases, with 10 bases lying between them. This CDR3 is CASSQDRREEKLFF. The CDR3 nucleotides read TGTGCCAGCAGCCAAGACCGCCGGGAAGAAAAACTGTTTTTT.